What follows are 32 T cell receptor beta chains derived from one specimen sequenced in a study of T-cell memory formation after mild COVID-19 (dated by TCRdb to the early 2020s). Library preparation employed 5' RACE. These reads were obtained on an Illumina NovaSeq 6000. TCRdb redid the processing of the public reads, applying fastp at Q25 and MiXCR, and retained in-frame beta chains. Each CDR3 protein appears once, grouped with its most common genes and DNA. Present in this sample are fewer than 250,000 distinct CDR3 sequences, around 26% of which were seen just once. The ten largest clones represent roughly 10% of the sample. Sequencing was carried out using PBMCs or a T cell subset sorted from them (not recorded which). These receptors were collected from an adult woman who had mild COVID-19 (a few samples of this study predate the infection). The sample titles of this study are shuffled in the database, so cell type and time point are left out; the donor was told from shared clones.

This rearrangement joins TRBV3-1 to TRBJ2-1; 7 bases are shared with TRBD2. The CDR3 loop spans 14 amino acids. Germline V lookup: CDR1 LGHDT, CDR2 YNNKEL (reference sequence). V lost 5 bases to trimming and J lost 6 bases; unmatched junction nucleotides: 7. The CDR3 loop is CASSAGLGGNEQFF. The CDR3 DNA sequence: TGTGCCAGCAGCGCAGGACTAGGTGGCAATGAGCAGTTCTTC.

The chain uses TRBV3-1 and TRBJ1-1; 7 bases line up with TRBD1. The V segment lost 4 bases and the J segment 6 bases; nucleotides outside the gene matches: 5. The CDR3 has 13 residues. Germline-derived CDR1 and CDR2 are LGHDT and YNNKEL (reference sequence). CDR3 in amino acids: CASSRRGGAEAFF. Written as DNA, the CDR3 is TGTGCCAGCAGCCGCAGGGGGGGCGCTGAAGCTTTCTTT.

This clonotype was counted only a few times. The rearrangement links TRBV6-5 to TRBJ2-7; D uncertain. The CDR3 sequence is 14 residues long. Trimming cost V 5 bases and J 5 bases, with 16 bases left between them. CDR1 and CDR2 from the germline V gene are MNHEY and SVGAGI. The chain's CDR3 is CASSPPGGLDEQYF. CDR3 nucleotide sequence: TGTGCCAGCAGTCCTCCTGGCGGTCTGGACGAGCAGTACTTC.

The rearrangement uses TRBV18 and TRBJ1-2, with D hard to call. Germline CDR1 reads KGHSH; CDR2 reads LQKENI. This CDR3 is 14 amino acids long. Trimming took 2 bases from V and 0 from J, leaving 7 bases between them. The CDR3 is CASSPEQTNYGYTF. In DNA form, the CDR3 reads TGTGCCAGCTCACCAGAGCAGACTAACTATGGCTACACCTTC.

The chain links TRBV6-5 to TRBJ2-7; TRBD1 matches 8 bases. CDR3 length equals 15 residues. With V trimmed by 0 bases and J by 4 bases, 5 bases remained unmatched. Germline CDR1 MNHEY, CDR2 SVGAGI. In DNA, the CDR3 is TGTGCCAGCAGTTACTCAGACAGGGGACGGTACGAGCAGTACTTC. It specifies CASSYSDRGRYEQYF.

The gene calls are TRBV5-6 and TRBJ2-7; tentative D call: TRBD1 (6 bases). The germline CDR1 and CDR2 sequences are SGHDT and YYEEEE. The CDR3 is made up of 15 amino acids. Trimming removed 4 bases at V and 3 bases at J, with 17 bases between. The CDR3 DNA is TGTGCCAGCAGCGGAACCTGGACAGCTAGCTACGAGCAGTACTTC. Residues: CASSGTWTASYEQYF.

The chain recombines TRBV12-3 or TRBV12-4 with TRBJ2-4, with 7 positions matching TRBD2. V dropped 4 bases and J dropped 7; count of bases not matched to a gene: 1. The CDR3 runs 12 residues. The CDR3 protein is CASSWGGNIQYF. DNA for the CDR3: TGTGCCAGCAGTTGGGGGGGGAACATTCAGTACTTC.

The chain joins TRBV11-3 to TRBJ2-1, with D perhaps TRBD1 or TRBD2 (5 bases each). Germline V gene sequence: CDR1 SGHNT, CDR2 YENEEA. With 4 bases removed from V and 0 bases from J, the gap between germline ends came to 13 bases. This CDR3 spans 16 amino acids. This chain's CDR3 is CASSSLRDLSYNEQFF. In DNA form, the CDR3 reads TGTGCCAGCAGCTCCCTGAGGGACCTCTCCTACAATGAGCAGTTCTTC.

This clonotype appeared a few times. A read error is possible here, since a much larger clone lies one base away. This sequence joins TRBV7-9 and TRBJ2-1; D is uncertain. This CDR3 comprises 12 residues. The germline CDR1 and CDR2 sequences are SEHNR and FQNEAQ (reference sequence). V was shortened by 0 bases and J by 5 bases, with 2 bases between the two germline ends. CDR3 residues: CASSLADNEQFF. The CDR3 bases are TGTGCCAGCAGCTTAGCCGACAATGAGCAGTTCTTC. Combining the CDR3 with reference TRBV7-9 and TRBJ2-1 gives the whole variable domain DTGVSQNPRHKITKRGQNVTFRCDPISEHNRLYWYRQTLGQGPEFLTYFQNEAQLEKSRLLSDRFSAERPKGSFSTLEIQRTEQGDSAMYLCASSLADNEQFFGPGTRLTVL.

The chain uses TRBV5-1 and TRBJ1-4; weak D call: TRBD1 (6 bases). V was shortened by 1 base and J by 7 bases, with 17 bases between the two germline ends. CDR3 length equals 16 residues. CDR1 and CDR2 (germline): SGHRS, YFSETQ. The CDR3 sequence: CASSLREGGAGEKLFF. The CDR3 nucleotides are TGCGCCAGCAGCTTGCGTGAGGGGGGCGCGGGTGAAAAACTGTTTTTT. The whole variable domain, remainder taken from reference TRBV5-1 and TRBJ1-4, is KAGVTQTPRYLIKTRGQQVTLSCSPISGHRSVSWYQQTPGQGLQFLFEYFSETQRNKGNFPGRFSGRQFSNSRSEMNVSTLELGDSALYLCASSLREGGAGEKLFFGSGTQLSVL.

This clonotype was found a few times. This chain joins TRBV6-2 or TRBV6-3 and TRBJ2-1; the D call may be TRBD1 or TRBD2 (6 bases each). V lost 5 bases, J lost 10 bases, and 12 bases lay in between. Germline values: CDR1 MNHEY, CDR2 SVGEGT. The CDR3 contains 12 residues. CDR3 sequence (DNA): TGTGCCAGCAGTGCCACAGGGAGGGAGCAGTTCTTC. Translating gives CASSATGREQFF.

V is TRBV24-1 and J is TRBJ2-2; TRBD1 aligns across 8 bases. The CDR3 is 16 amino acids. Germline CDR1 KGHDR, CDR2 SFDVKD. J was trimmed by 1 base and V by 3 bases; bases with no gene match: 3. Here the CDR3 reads CATSDRQGLNTGELFF. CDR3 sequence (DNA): TGTGCCACCAGTGATCGACAGGGGCTGAACACCGGGGAGCTGTTTTTT.

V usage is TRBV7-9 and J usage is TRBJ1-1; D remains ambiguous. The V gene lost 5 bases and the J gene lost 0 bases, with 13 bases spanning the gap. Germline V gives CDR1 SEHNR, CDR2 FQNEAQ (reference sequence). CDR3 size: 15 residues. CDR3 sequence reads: CASSQDTGVNTEAFF. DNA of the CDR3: TGTGCCAGCAGCCAAGATACCGGAGTGAACACTGAAGCTTTCTTT.

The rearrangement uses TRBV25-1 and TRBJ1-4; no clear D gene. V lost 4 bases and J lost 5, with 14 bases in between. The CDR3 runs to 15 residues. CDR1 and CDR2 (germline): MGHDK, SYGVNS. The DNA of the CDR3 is TGTGCCAGCAGTGTTCCAGGATTGGAGAATGAAAAACTGTTTTTT. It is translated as CASSVPGLENEKLFF.

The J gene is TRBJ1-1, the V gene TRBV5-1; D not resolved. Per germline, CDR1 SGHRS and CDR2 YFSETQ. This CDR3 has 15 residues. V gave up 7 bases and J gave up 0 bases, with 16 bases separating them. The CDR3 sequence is CASRPQFDLNTEAFF. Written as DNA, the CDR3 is TGCGCCAGCCGTCCACAGTTCGACTTGAACACTGAAGCTTTCTTT.

In nucleotides, the CDR3 is TGTGCCAGCAGCTCCAGGGGTACTTACGAGCAGTACTTC. This encodes CASSSRGTYEQYF. The V call is TRBV14, the J call TRBJ2-7; TRBD1 is a possible D gene (6 bases). The CDR3 is 13 residues long. The ends were cut back, 5 bases at V and 4 bases at J, with 12 bases in the middle. Germline V gene lookup returns CDR1 SGHDN and CDR2 FVKESK.

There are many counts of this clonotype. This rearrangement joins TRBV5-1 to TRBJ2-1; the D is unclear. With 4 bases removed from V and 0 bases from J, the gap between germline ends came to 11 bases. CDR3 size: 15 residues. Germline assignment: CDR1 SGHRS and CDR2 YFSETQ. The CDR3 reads CASSRARSSYNEQFF. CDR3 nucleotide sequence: TGCGCCAGCAGCCGAGCAAGAAGCTCCTACAATGAGCAGTTCTTC.

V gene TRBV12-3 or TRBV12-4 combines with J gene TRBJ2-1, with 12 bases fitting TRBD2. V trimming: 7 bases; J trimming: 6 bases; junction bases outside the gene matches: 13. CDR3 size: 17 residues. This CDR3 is CASTPTPSGRDFNEQFF. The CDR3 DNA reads TGTGCCAGCACTCCTACTCCTAGCGGGAGGGATTTCAATGAGCAGTTCTTC.

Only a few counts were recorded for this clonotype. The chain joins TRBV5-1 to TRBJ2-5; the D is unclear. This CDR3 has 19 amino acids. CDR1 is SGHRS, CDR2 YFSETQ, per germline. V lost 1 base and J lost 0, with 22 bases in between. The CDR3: CASSLRLYPAPMYQETQYF. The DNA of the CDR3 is TGCGCCAGCAGCTTGAGGTTGTATCCGGCCCCGATGTACCAAGAGACCCAGTACTTC.

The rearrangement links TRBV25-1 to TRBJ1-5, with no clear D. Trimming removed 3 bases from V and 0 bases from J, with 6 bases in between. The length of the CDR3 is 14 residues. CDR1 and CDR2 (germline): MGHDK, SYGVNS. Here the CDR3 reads CASSDFGSNQPQHF. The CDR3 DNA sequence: TGTGCCAGCAGTGATTTCGGTAGCAATCAGCCCCAGCATTTT.

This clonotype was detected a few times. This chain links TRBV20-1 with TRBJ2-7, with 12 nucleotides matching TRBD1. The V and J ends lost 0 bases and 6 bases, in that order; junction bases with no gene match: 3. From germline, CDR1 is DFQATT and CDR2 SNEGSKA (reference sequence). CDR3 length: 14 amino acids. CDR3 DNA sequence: TGCAGTGCTAGAGACCCGGGACAGGGGGCCGAGCAGTACTTC. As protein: CSARDPGQGAEQYF.

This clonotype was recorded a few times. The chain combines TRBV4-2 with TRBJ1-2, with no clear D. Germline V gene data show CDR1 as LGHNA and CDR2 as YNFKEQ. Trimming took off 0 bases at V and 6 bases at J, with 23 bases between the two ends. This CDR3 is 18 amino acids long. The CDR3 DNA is TGTGCCAGCAGCCAAGAGTTCTCCAGGAGCCGATCTAAGAATGGCTACACCTTC. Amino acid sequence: CASSQEFSRSRSKNGYTF.

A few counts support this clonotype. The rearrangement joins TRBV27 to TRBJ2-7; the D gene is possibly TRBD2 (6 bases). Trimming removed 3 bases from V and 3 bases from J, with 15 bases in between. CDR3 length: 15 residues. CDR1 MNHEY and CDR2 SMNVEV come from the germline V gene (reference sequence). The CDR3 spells CASSLAGLQGYEQYF. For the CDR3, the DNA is TGTGCCAGCAGTTTGGCGGGACTCCAGGGCTACGAGCAGTACTTC.

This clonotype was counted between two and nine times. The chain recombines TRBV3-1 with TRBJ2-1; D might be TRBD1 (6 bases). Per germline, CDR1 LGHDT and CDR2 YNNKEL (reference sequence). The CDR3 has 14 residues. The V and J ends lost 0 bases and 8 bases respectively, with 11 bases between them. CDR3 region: CASSQDVQGDEQFF. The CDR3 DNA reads TGTGCCAGCAGCCAAGATGTACAGGGCGATGAGCAGTTCTTC.

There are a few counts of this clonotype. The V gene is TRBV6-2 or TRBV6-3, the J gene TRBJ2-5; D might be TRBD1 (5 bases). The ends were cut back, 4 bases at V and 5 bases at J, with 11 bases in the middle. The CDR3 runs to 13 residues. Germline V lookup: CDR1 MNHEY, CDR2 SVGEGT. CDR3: CASSWARDETQYF. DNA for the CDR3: TGTGCCAGCAGTTGGGCCAGGGATGAGACCCAGTACTTC.

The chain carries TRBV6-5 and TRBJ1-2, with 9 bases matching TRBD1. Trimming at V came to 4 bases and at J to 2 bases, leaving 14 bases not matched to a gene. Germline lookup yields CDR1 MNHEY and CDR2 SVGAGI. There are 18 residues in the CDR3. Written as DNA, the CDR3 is TGTGCCAGCAGTTCTCCCCCCCGTGGGACAGGGTGGAACTATGGCTACACCTTC. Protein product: CASSSPPRGTGWNYGYTF.

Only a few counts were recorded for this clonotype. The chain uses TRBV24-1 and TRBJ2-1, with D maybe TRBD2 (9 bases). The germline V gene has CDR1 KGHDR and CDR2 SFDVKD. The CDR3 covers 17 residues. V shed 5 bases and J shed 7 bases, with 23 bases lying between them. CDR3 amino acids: CATSGGVAGDRGNEQFF. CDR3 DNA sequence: TGTGCCACCAGTGGGGGGGTAGCGGGAGACAGGGGAAATGAGCAGTTCTTC.

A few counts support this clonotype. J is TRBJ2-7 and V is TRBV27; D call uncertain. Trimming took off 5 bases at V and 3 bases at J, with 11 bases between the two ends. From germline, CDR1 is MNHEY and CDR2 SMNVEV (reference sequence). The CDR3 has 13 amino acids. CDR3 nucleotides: TGTGCCAGCAGTCCGGTAGGAAGCTACGAGCAGTACTTC. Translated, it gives CASSPVGSYEQYF.

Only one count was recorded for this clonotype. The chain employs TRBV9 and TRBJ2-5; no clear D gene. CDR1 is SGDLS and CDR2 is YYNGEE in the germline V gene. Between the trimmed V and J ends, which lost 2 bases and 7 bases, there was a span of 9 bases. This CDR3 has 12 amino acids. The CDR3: CASSVPRLTQYF. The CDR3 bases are TGTGCCAGCAGCGTCCCTAGACTGACCCAGTACTTC.

The chain's CDR3 is CSSSPRLAGTDTQYF. In nucleotides, the CDR3 is TGCAGCTCATCCCCCCGACTAGCGGGCACAGATACGCAGTATTTT. This chain links TRBV29-1 with TRBJ2-3; 9 bases align to TRBD2. Germline V gene lookup returns CDR1 SQVTM and CDR2 ANQGSEA. The CDR3 is made up of 15 amino acids. Trimming at V came to 8 bases and at J to 1 base, leaving 10 bases not matched to a gene.

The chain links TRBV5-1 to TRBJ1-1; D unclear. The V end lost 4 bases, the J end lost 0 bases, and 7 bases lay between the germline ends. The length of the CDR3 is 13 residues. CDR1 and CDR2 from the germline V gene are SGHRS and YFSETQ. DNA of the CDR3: TGCGCCAGCAGCCTAGACATGAACACTGAAGCTTTCTTT. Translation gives CASSLDMNTEAFF.

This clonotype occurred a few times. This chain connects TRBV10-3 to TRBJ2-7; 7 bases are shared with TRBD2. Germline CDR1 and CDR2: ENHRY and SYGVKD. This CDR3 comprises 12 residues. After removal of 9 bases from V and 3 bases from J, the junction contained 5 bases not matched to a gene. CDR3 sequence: CAIHAGDYEQYF. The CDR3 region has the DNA TGTGCCATTCATGCGGGGGACTACGAGCAGTACTTC.